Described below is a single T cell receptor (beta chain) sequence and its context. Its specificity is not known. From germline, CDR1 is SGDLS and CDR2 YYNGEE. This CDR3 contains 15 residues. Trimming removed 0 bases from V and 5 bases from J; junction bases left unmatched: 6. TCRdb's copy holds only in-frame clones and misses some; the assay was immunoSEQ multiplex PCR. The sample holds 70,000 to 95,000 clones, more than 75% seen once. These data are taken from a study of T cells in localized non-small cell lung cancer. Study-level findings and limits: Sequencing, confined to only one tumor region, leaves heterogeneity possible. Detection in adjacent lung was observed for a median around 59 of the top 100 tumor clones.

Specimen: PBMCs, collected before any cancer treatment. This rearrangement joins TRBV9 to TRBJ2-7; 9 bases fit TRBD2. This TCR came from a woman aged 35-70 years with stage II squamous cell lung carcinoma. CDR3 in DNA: TGTGCCAGCAGCGTAGTGGCGGGAGGGAGGGACGAGCAGTACTTC. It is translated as CASSVVAGGRDEQYF. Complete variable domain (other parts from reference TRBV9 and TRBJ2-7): DSGVTQTPKHLITATGQRVTLRCSPRSGDLSVYWYQQSLDQGLQFLIQYYNGEERAKGNILERFSAQQFPDLHSELNLSSLELGDSALYFCASSVVAGGRDEQYFGPGTRLTVT.